The rows below give T cell receptor beta chains drawn from one sample of a study of T cells in Graves' hyperthyroidism and ophthalmopathy. Each CDR3 protein is one row after TCRdb ran MiXCR on the multiplex PCR reads. The profile shows hundreds of thousands of distinct CDR3 sequences, about 20% of them singletons. Sequencing was done on a sample of blood. Source of these receptors: a woman aged 70-85 years with Graves' ophthalmopathy. The CDR3 runs from the conserved cysteine through the conserved F or W. A D gene is named only where the DNA matches it firmly. Rows may omit the clone size; those that give it use once, few, many or a size class.

TRBJ2-5 | few | . | TRBV19 | TGTGCCAGTAGTATAGGAGGAGCACAAGAGACCCAGTACTTC | CASSIGGAQETQYF
TRBJ1-1 | . | . | TRBV6-1 | TGTGCCAGCAGGCTATTCAGAGGGGGAGCCACTGAAGCTTTCTTT | CASRLFRGGATEAFF
TRBJ1-1 | many | . | TRBV28 | TGTGCCAGCAGCCGAGGAGGGGCGCCCACTGAAGCTTTCTTT | CASSRGGAPTEAFF
TRBJ2-1 | many | . | TRBV6-1 | TGTGCCAGCTCGGTGAGGGAGCTCAATGAGCAGTTCTTC | CASSVRELNEQFF
TRBJ2-3 | . | . | TRBV4-2 | TGTGCCAGCAGCCAAGATGGAACGGGAGCTAGCACAGATACGCAGTATTTT | CASSQDGTGASTDTQYF
TRBJ2-5 | . | TRBD2 | TRBV20-1 | TGCAGTGCTAGAGCCCTAGCGGGAGAGACCCAGTACTTC | CSARALAGETQYF
TRBJ2-3 | many | . | TRBV5-5 | TGTGCCAGCACCCTCGGGGGTAGGAAAGATACGCAGTATTTT | CASTLGGRKDTQYF
TRBJ1-1 | few | TRBD1 | TRBV3-1 | TGTGCCAGCAGCCAAGATGTTTCCAGGGGGGAAGCTTTCTTT | CASSQDVSRGEAFF
TRBJ2-7 | . | TRBD2 | TRBV29-1 | TGCAGCGTTGAAGCACTGACTAGCGGGGGCTCCTACGAGCAGTACTTC | CSVEALTSGGSYEQYF
TRBJ2-3 | few | TRBD1 | TRBV6-5 | TGTGCCAGCAGTTACAATGCGAGACAGGGGTTTTCAGATACGCAGTATTTT | CASSYNARQGFSDTQYF
TRBJ2-7 | few | . | TRBV6-1 | TGTGCCAGCAGTGCCGGGACTTCCTACGAGCAGTACTTC | CASSAGTSYEQYF
TRBJ2-7 | . | TRBD2 | TRBV10-3 | TGTGCCATCAGTGACTCGGCGGGAGGCTACGAGCAGTACTTC | CAISDSAGGYEQYF
TRBJ2-7 | . | TRBD1 | TRBV24-1 | TGTGCCACCAAAAGCGACAGGGACGAGCAGTACTTC | CATKSDRDEQYF
TRBJ1-1 | . | . | TRBV30 | TGTGCCTGGAGTGGTATGTCCATGAACACTGAAGCTTTCTTT | CAWSGMSMNTEAFF
TRBJ2-2 | . | . | TRBV5-1 | TGCGCCAGCAGCGATTGGAAGCGGAGGGACACCGGGGAGCTGTTTTTT | CASSDWKRRDTGELFF
TRBJ2-7 | few | . | TRBV7-9 | TGTGCCACCGGAGCGGCCGTCAGCTCCTACGAGCAGTACTTC | CATGAAVSSYEQYF
TRBJ1-1 | many | TRBD1 | TRBV20-1 | TGCAGTGCCAGGGGGGGGGGCACTGAAGCTTTCTTT | CSARGGGTEAFF
TRBJ1-2 | few | . | TRBV6-2/TRBV6-3 | TGTGCCAGCAGCCAATTTACAGGCTACTATGGCTACACCTTC | CASSQFTGYYGYTF
TRBJ1-1 | . | . | TRBV10-2 | TGCGCCAGCACCTGGGACACTGAAGCTTTCTTT | CASTWDTEAFF
TRBJ1-2 | few | TRBD1 | TRBV3-1 | TGTGCCAGCAGCTTGGACAGGGTACCCCTTAACTATGGCTACACCTTC | CASSLDRVPLNYGYTF
TRBJ2-7 | many | . | TRBV28 | TGTGCCAGCAGTGGATGGACAGTTATCGGAGAGCAGTACTTC | CASSGWTVIGEQYF
TRBJ2-3 | many | TRBD2 | TRBV7-2 | TGTGCCAGCAGCCGTAGCGGGAGGGACACAGATACGCAGTATTTT | CASSRSGRDTDTQYF
TRBJ2-7 | many | TRBD2 | TRBV12-3/TRBV12-4 | TGTGCCAGCAGTTTTAGCGGGGAGTCCTCCTACGAGCAGTACTTC | CASSFSGESSYEQYF
TRBJ2-7 | . | . | TRBV20-1 | TGCAGTGCCGAACTAGCTTCCTACGAGCAGTACTTC | CSAELASYEQYF
TRBJ2-1 | . | . | TRBV5-1 | TGCGCCAGCAGCTCGGGGGACTTCTACAATGAGCAGTTCTTC | CASSSGDFYNEQFF
TRBJ2-1 | . | . | TRBV12-3/TRBV12-4 | TGTGCCAGCAGTTACCGGGACTGGGCTTCTGAGCAGTTCTTC | CASSYRDWASEQFF
TRBJ2-1 | many | TRBD2 | TRBV3-1 | TGTGCCAGCAGCCAAGGACTAGCGGAACAGTTCTTC | CASSQGLAEQFF
TRBJ1-5 | . | TRBD1 | TRBV6-1 | TGTGCCAGCAGTCCGGACAGGGTTAATCAGCCCCAGCATTTT | CASSPDRVNQPQHF
TRBJ1-6 | . | . | TRBV27 | TGTGCCAGTTGGGGTCCCAACTATAATTCACCCCTCCACTTT | CASWGPNYNSPLHF
TRBJ2-7 | few | TRBD2 | TRBV5-6 | TGTGCCAGCAGCTCCCTGCCTACTAGCGGGAGACCGAGGGAGCAGTACTTC | CASSSLPTSGRPREQYF
TRBJ1-5 | . | . | TRBV30 | TGTGCCTGGAGTATCGGGCGTAATCAGCCCCAGCATTTT | CAWSIGRNQPQHF
TRBJ2-1 | . | . | TRBV6-1 | TGTGCCAGCAAATCAGACGGGAAGGGGTTCTTC | CASKSDGKGFF
TRBJ2-2 | . | . | TRBV7-3 | TGTGCCAGCAGCTTGTGGGGGCTCACCGGGGAGCTGTTTTTT | CASSLWGLTGELFF
TRBJ2-7 | . | . | TRBV29-1 | TGCAGCGTTGAATTCGGGGGAACAGAGCAGTACTTC | CSVEFGGTEQYF
TRBJ2-3 | . | TRBD2 | TRBV29-1 | TGCAGCGTTGAAGGTTGGTCAGCGGGAGCCACAGATACGCAGTATTTT | CSVEGWSAGATDTQYF
TRBJ1-2 | . | TRBD1 | TRBV30 | TGTGCCTCTTCGGACAGGGAGGATGGCTACACCTTC | CASSDREDGYTF
TRBJ1-1 | . | TRBD1 | TRBV6-1 | TGTGCCAGCAGGGGAGGTGACAGGGGAGGCACTGAAGCTTTCTTT | CASRGGDRGGTEAFF
TRBJ2-7 | few | . | TRBV15 | TGTGCCACCAGCAGAGATTTGGGGGAGCAGTACTTC | CATSRDLGEQYF
TRBJ2-1 | few | . | TRBV7-2 | TGTGCCAGCAGCTTAGATAGTCTGCAGTTCTTC | CASSLDSLQFF
TRBJ2-1 | . | . | TRBV10-1 | TGCGCCAGCAGTCCGGCGTTGGAGGGTGAGCAGTTCTTC | CASSPALEGEQFF
TRBJ2-5 | . | . | TRBV19 | TGTGCCAGTAGTATCAGAGAGACCCAGTACTTC | CASSIRETQYF
TRBJ1-1 | few | . | TRBV28 | TGTGCCAGCAGTTTAAATCCAGGGGTGCAGGCTTTCTTT | CASSLNPGVQAFF
TRBJ2-7 | many | . | TRBV6-6 | TGTGCCAGCAGTTACTCGATTGTGACAGGTAACTACGAGCAGTACTTC | CASSYSIVTGNYEQYF
TRBJ1-1 | few | . | TRBV5-6 | TGTGCCAGCAGCTGGGGGGCTCTGAACACTGAAGCTTTCTTT | CASSWGALNTEAFF
TRBJ1-1 | . | . | TRBV6-1 | TGTGCCAGCAGTAGATCAGGGGCGCCTGAGACTGAAGCTTTCTTT | CASSRSGAPETEAFF
TRBJ2-2 | . | . | TRBV19 | TGTGCCAGTAGTATAGATCTCGGTACCGGGGAGCTGTTTTTT | CASSIDLGTGELFF
TRBJ1-6 | . | TRBD1 | TRBV3-1 | TGTGCCAGCAGCCATACAGGGGGCCTCGATTCACCCCTCCACTTT | CASSHTGGLDSPLHF
TRBJ1-5 | few | . | TRBV30 | TGTGCCTGGAGTAAGACTAGCAATCAGCCCCAGCATTTT | CAWSKTSNQPQHF
TRBJ2-7 | . | TRBD2 | TRBV19 | TGTGCCAGCGAGGGACTAAACTACGAGCAGTACTTC | CASEGLNYEQYF
TRBJ2-1 | . | TRBD2 | TRBV7-2 | TGTGCCAGCAGCTCCGCTAGCGGGAGGGGGAGCTCCTACAATGAGCAGTTCTTC | CASSSASGRGSSYNEQFF
TRBJ2-1 | many | . | TRBV30 | TGTGCCTGGAGTGTACGGACAGCTAATGAGCAGTTCTTC | CAWSVRTANEQFF
TRBJ2-1 | many | TRBD1 | TRBV12-3/TRBV12-4 | TGTGCCAGCAGAACAGGGGGCTATGAGCAGTTCTTC | CASRTGGYEQFF
TRBJ2-7 | . | . | TRBV4-1 | TGCGCCAGCAGCCAACTGGGCAGCAGCTCCTACGAGCAGTACTTC | CASSQLGSSSYEQYF
TRBJ1-5 | many | . | TRBV12-3/TRBV12-4 | TGTGCCAGCAGTCCGTTAGGGAGAAATCAGCCCCAGCATTTT | CASSPLGRNQPQHF
TRBJ2-3 | . | TRBD2 | TRBV30 | TGTGCCTGGAGTGTACCGTTCGCGGGGGGCGCGGCAGATACGCAGTATTTT | CAWSVPFAGGAADTQYF
TRBJ1-1 | many | . | TRBV28 | TGTGCCAGCAGTTCACCGACATTAGGGAACACTGAAGCTTTCTTT | CASSSPTLGNTEAFF
TRBJ2-7 | few | . | TRBV20-1 | TGCAGTGTTCCGCGACTACCTTCCTACGAGCAGTACTTC | CSVPRLPSYEQYF
TRBJ2-7 | . | TRBD1 | TRBV29-1 | TGCAGCGTTTCGTCCGGGACAGGATACGAGCAGTACTTC | CSVSSGTGYEQYF
TRBJ1-5 | many | . | TRBV2 | TGTGCCAGCAGTGAAGTTCTTCAGCCCCAGCATTTT | CASSEVLQPQHF
TRBJ2-7 | few | . | TRBV7-8 | TGTGCCAGCGCTGGCGCGACAGTCACCTACGAGCAGTACTTC | CASAGATVTYEQYF